The 7 T cell receptor beta chains below were found in one sample sequenced in a study of glioma-infiltrating T cells. Amplification of TCR alpha and beta CDR3 regions from RNA used iRepertoire nested multiplex PCR. Using its own MiXCR run on the multiplex PCR reads, TCRdb lists one record per CDR3 protein. The data show about 130,000 distinct CDR3 sequences, with more than 20% seen just once and 15% held by the top ten. Sequencing used glioma tissue, nonneoplastic brain tissue, or PBMCs (not recorded which). The receptor set was obtained from a human donor with low-grade glioma or glioblastoma, undergoing nonglioma brain surgery, or in good health (not recorded which).

This clonotype was seen only a few times. V usage is TRBV2 and J usage is TRBJ2-6, with D possibly being TRBD1 (5 bases). The CDR3 contains 16 residues. Per germline, CDR1 SNHLY and CDR2 FYNNEI. V shed 6 bases and J shed 2 bases, with 14 bases lying between them. In DNA, the CDR3 is TGTGCCAGCAGGAAGGGGATTTTGACTGGGGCCAACGTCCTGACTTTC. Protein: CASRKGILTGANVLTF.

The sample holds many counts of this clonotype. This CDR3 reads CASREADNSYEQYF. The CDR3, as DNA: TGCGCCAGCAGAGAGGCGGATAATTCCTACGAGCAGTACTTC. The chain links TRBV4-1 to TRBJ2-7; D unresolved. Germline CDR1 MGHRA, CDR2 YSYEKL. Deletions cut 6 bases from V and 1 base from J, with 13 bases between. CDR3 length: 14 amino acids.

This clonotype was seen only once. A read error is possible here, since a much larger clone lies one base away. The gene calls are TRBV19 and TRBJ1-1; D unresolved. Germline lookup yields CDR1 LNHDA and CDR2 SQIVND (reference sequence). The CDR3 is made up of 14 amino acids. CDR3 bases: TGTGCCAGTAGTATACGGGGTCTCCGCGCTGAAGCTTTATTT. Residues: CASSIRGLRAEALF.

There are many counts of this clonotype. The chain couples TRBV3-1 to TRBJ2-3; D is unresolved. With 3 bases removed from V and 5 bases from J, the gap between germline ends came to 9 bases. CDR1 is LGHDT and CDR2 is YNNKEL in the germline V gene (reference sequence). This CDR3 has 13 residues. The CDR3: CASSQGPKDTQYF. CDR3 DNA sequence: TGTGCCAGCAGCCAGGGCCCGAAAGATACGCAGTATTTT.

Regarding this clonotype: A junction boundary mismatches the germline segment, possibly from a read error. The V gene is TRBV4-3, the J gene TRBJ2-6, with D perhaps matching TRBD1 (6 bases). The CDR3 runs to 18 residues. Germline V gene lookup returns CDR1 LGHNA and CDR2 YSLEER. CDR3 in DNA: TGCGCCAGCAGCCGGTCCTGGACAGAGCCCTCTGGGGCCACCGTCCTGACTTTC. Its translation is CASSRSWTEPSGATVLTF.

Remarks on this clonotype: At one end the junction does not follow the germline gene, possibly because of a read error. DNA of the CDR3: TGTGCCAGCAGCTTACAGGGTTACAATGAGCAGCTCTTC. Protein sequence: CASSLQGYNEQLF. This rearrangement joins TRBV11-2 to TRBJ2-1, with a weak D call TRBD1 (5 bases). The germline V gene encodes CDR1 SGHAT and CDR2 FQNNGV. This CDR3 contains 13 residues.

This clonotype was counted at least ten times. As DNA, the CDR3 is TGTGCCAGCAGCTCCATGGACTCGAGGGAAAAACTGTTTTTT. Protein product: CASSSMDSREKLFF. J is TRBJ1-4 and V is TRBV7-2; D is undetermined. V shed 4 bases and J shed 8 bases, with 14 bases lying between them. The V gene's germline CDR1 is SGHTA and CDR2 FQGNSA. This CDR3 has 14 amino acids.